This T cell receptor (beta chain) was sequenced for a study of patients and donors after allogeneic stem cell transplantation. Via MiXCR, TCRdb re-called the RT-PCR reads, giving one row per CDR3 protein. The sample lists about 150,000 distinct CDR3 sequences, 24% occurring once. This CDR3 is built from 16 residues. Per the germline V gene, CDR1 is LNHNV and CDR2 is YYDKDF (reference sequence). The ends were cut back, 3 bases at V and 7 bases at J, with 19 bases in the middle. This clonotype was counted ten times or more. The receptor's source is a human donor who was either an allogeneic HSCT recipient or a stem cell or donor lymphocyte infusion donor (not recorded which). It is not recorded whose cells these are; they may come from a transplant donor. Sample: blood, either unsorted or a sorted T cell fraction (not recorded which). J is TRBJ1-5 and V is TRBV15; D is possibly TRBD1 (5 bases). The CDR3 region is CATSSHRRHSGQPQHF. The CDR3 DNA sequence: TGTGCCACCAGCAGCCACCGGAGACATTCAGGGCAGCCCCAGCATTTT.